The rows below give T cell receptor beta chains drawn from one sample of a study of CD8 T cells in Susac syndrome. TCRdb reprocessed the immunoSEQ multiplex PCR reads via MiXCR and lists one record per CDR3 protein. The sample lists 120,000 to 150,000 distinct CDR3 sequences; less than 95% were seen once. Sequenced input: CD4+ T cells from PBMCs. Every receptor here comes from a human donor in good health. The CDR3 runs from the conserved cysteine through the conserved F or W. The D gene is left open where the match is weak. Clone size appears in some rows only: once, few, many, or a class for an expanded clone.

TRBV6-5	NA	once	TRBJ2-7	CASSVITGTQGEQYF	TGTGCCAGCAGTGTTATAACCGGGACGCAAGGCGAGCAGTACTTC
TRBV6-1	TRBD2	few	TRBJ2-7	CASSEAVGGRAVEQYF	TGTGCCAGCAGTGAAGCGGTCGGCGGGAGGGCGGTCGAGCAGTACTTC
TRBV3-1	NA	NA	TRBJ1-2	CASSYFDRDGYGYTF	TGTGCCAGCAGCTACTTCGACCGGGACGGCTATGGCTACACCTTC
TRBV25-1	TRBD2	once	TRBJ2-1	CASSEASGSYNEQFF	TGTGCCAGCAGTGAAGCTAGCGGGTCCTACAATGAGCAGTTCTTC
TRBV14	TRBD1	NA	TRBJ2-1	CASSQGRDREQFF	TGTGCCAGCAGCCAAGGCCGGGACAGAGAGCAGTTCTTC
TRBV25-1	NA	NA	TRBJ1-4	CASSALQGWRTNEKLFF	TGTGCCAGCAGTGCGCTACAGGGTTGGAGGACTAATGAAAAACTGTTTTTT
TRBV27	NA	NA	TRBJ2-7	CASSSTRTLSGGYEQYF	TGTGCCAGCAGTTCCACCCGGACCCTGTCTGGGGGTTACGAGCAGTACTTC
TRBV3-1	NA	NA	TRBJ1-2	CASSPPTAQGYGYTF	TGTGCCAGCAGCCCCCCGACAGCCCAGGGCTATGGCTACACCTTC
TRBV7-2	NA	few	TRBJ2-7	CASSLGPNYEQYF	TGTGCCAGCAGCTTAGGGCCGAACTACGAGCAGTACTTC
TRBV2	TRBD1	NA	TRBJ2-2	CASSKEDRSGFF	TGTGCCAGCAGTAAGGAGGACAGGAGTGGGTTTTTT
TRBV4-1	NA	NA	TRBJ2-4	CASSPRPASKNIQYF	TGCGCCAGCAGCCCTCGACCGGCCTCCAAAAACATTCAGTACTTC
TRBV3-1	NA	NA	TRBJ2-1	CASEGGNTNEQFF	TGTGCCAGCGAGGGTGGAAATACCAATGAGCAGTTCTTC
TRBV27	NA	NA	TRBJ2-4	CASSLFGAKNIQYF	TGTGCCAGCAGTTTATTCGGCGCCAAAAACATTCAGTACTTC
TRBV4-2	NA	few	TRBJ2-7	CASSQDIAVGEQYF	TGTGCCAGCAGCCAAGACATAGCGGTAGGCGAGCAGTACTTC
TRBV19	TRBD2	NA	TRBJ2-6	CASSPGGTGANVLTF	TGTGCCAGCAGCCCGGGGGGGACCGGGGCCAACGTCCTGACTTTC
TRBV3-1	NA	NA	TRBJ2-5	CASSHLGPQETQYF	TGTGCCAGCAGCCACTTGGGCCCCCAAGAGACCCAGTACTTC
TRBV12-3/TRBV12-4	TRBD2	NA	TRBJ2-1	CASSGLAGGFEQFF	TGTGCCAGCAGCGGACTAGCGGGAGGTTTTGAGCAGTTCTTC
TRBV5-1	NA	NA	TRBJ1-2	CASSLATETYTF	TGCGCCAGCAGCTTGGCCACGGAGACCTACACCTTC
TRBV30	NA	NA	TRBJ1-2	CAWNRIEGYTF	TGTGCCTGGAACAGAATAGAAGGCTACACCTTC
TRBV19	NA	NA	TRBJ2-5	CASSIQGPETQYF	TGTGCCAGTAGTATACAGGGGCCCGAGACCCAGTACTTC
TRBV6-1	NA	NA	TRBJ1-3	CAIVQVSGNTIYF	TGTGCCATCGTCCAGGTTTCCGGAAACACCATATATTTT
TRBV9	TRBD2	NA	TRBJ2-1	CASSPRLAASSYNEQFF	TGTGCCAGCAGCCCTAGACTAGCGGCTAGCTCCTACAATGAGCAGTTCTTC
TRBV11-2	TRBD1	NA	TRBJ2-3	CASSPRGDRLSDTQYF	TGTGCCAGCAGCCCAAGAGGGGACAGGCTTTCAGATACGCAGTATTTT
TRBV20-1	TRBD2	NA	TRBJ2-3	CSAKREGSTDTQYF	TGCAGTGCCAAGCGGGAGGGTAGTACAGATACGCAGTATTTT
TRBV3-1	NA	NA	TRBJ2-2	CASSRGSGELFF	TGTGCCAGCAGCCGTGGTAGCGGGGAGCTGTTTTTT
TRBV5-6	NA	few	TRBJ2-5	CASSLGGRQETQYF	TGTGCCAGCAGCTTAGGAGGGCGCCAAGAGACCCAGTACTTC
TRBV10-2	NA	NA	TRBJ2-7	CASRAGAGVSYEQYF	TGCGCCAGCAGGGCGGGGGCGGGTGTCTCCTACGAGCAGTACTTC
TRBV5-1	NA	NA	TRBJ1-1	CASSGSNKYTEAFF	TGCGCCAGCAGTGGGAGCAACAAGTACACTGAAGCTTTCTTT
TRBV28	NA	few	TRBJ2-7	CASSYRGREQYF	TGTGCCAGCAGTTACCGGGGGCGCGAGCAGTACTTC
TRBV20-1	NA	NA	TRBJ2-2	CSARDGRTGELFF	TGCAGTGCTAGAGATGGTCGGACCGGGGAGCTGTTTTTT
TRBV20-1	NA	NA	TRBJ2-7	CSAPGTAGEQYF	TGCAGTGCTCCCGGGACTGCTGGTGAGCAGTACTTC
TRBV6-4	TRBD1	NA	TRBJ1-1	CASSMTGVRTEAFF	TGTGCCAGCAGTATGACAGGGGTTCGCACTGAAGCTTTCTTT
TRBV24-1	TRBD1	NA	TRBJ2-1	CATSDMTGKAYNEQFF	TGTGCCACCAGTGATATGACAGGGAAGGCCTACAATGAGCAGTTCTTC
TRBV24-1	NA	once	TRBJ2-1	CATRRGNEQFF	TGTGCCACCAGGCGAGGGAATGAGCAGTTCTTC
TRBV15	NA	NA	TRBJ2-5	CATAGGPQGLETQYF	TGTGCCACCGCTGGGGGTCCCCAGGGTTTAGAGACCCAGTACTTC
TRBV6-2/TRBV6-3	NA	NA	TRBJ2-4	CASSRLGAKNIQYF	TGTGCCAGCAGCCGTCTAGGGGCCAAAAACATTCAGTACTTC
TRBV18	NA	NA	TRBJ2-5	CASSPGVQGNTQYF	TGTGCCAGCTCACCAGGTGTGCAGGGGAATACCCAGTACTTC
TRBV12-3/TRBV12-4	NA	NA	TRBJ2-2	CASMIGGPGELFF	TGTGCCAGTATGATTGGGGGACCCGGGGAGCTGTTTTTT
TRBV25-1	NA	NA	TRBJ2-7	CASSEAGTTYEQYF	TGTGCCAGCAGTGAAGCCGGGACAACCTACGAGCAGTACTTC
TRBV2	NA	NA	TRBJ2-1	CASSDSISNEQFF	TGTGCCAGCAGTGACTCGATTAGCAATGAGCAGTTCTTC
TRBV6-6	NA	NA	TRBJ2-1	CASSAWGEQFF	TGTGCCAGCTCAGCCTGGGGGGAGCAGTTCTTC
TRBV4-1	NA	NA	TRBJ1-4	CASSHPGGEGEKLFF	TGCGCCAGCAGCCACCCGGGGGGGGAGGGGGAAAAACTGTTTTTT